The entry that follows covers one TCR beta chain sequence. The same CDR3 also results from other DNA sequences found in this sample. This sample is drawn from a study of shared clonotypes between healthy human individuals. Running of the assay took place at deep level. Produced via immunoSEQ multiplex PCR; TCRdb's table is partial and in-frame only. Of millions of clones in the sample, over 85% were seen once. This TCR was sampled from a man younger than 35 in good health. Some clones in this sample may be carry-over from other donors' samples. Sequenced material: naive CD4+ T cells from PBMCs. Subset of the sample: CD45RA+ positively selected.

The DNA for the CDR3 is TGTGCCAGCAGTGATTTAGGCGGGAATCAGCCCCAGCATTTT. It is translated as CASSDLGGNQPQHF. The chain has TRBV2 and TRBJ1-5; D is undetermined. The CDR3 runs 14 residues. The germline CDR1 and CDR2 sequences are SNHLY and FYNNEI. V lost 3 bases to trimming and J lost 4 bases, with 10 bases between them.